The 27 T cell receptor beta chains below were found in one sample sequenced in a study of T-cell reconstitution after alpha-beta-depleted transplantation in children listed by TCRdb under 2016. The library came from PCR. The instrument was an Illumina HiSeq 2500. TCR library preparation used molecular barcoding, with unique molecular identifiers applied to normalize quantification of the TCRbeta repertoire. TCRdb reworked the public reads: Q25 trimming with fastp, MiXCR clone assembly, productive beta chains retained. Each CDR3 protein appears once, grouped with its most common genes and DNA. Present in this sample are 130,000 or so distinct CDR3 sequences, about 9.6% of which were seen just once. About 24% of the sample comes from the top ten. The treatment or condition label on this specimen signifies: allogeneic hematopoietic cell transplantation with graft depleted of TCRalphabeta T cells and CD19 B cells.

Sequenced material: PBMCs, mostly from graft donor cells, taken 180 days after TCRalphabeta/CD19-depleted stem cell transplant. The receptors were sampled from a girl under two years old who had a stem cell transplant for combined immunodeficiency, so the T cells may come from the graft donor.

A few counts support this clonotype. This chain connects TRBV2 to TRBJ2-1; TRBD1 matches 7 bases. Germline V lookup: CDR1 SNHLY, CDR2 FYNNEI. V lost 4 bases to trimming and J lost 5 bases; unmatched junction nucleotides: 8. This CDR3 contains 15 residues. The CDR3 loop is CASSAPGTVHNEQFF. The CDR3 DNA reads TGTGCCAGCAGTGCTCCGGGGACAGTGCACAATGAGCAGTTCTTC.

DNA of the CDR3: TGTGCCAGCAGCCCTGTCTCCGGGGAGCTGTTTTTT. Translating it yields CASSPVSGELFF. This chain uses TRBV5-6 with TRBJ2-2, with no clear D. V was pared by 4 bases and J by 6 bases, with 7 bases between. CDR1 is SGHDT, CDR2 YYEEEE, per germline. The CDR3 sequence is 12 residues long. The variable domain in full, with the rest retrieved from reference TRBV5-6 and TRBJ2-2, is DAGVTQSPTHLIKTRGQQVTLRCSPKSGHDTVSWYQQALGQGPQFIFQYYEEEERQRGNFPDRFSGHQFPNYSSELNVNALLLGDSALYLCASSPVSGELFFGEGSRLTVL.

In this sample, this clonotype turned up a few times. This chain links TRBV10-3 with TRBJ2-2; 10 bases are shared with TRBD2. J lost 2 bases, V lost 11 bases, and 8 bases had no gene match. The CDR3 length is 15 residues. In germline, CDR1 is ENHRY, CDR2 SYGVKD. This chain's CDR3 is CALRRTSGNTGELFF. CDR3 bases: TGTGCCCTTCGGAGGACTAGCGGAAACACCGGGGAGCTGTTTTTT.

The table lists this clonotype with many counts. The V and J genes are TRBV6-2 or TRBV6-3 and TRBJ2-6; D unclear. The CDR3 consists of 13 residues. Trimming took 10 bases from V and 0 from J, leaving 7 bases between them. Per the germline V gene, CDR1 is MNHEY and CDR2 is SVGEGT. The CDR3 bases are TGTGCCATACGAGGCTCTGGGGCCAACGTCCTGACTTTC. Translation: CAIRGSGANVLTF.

This clonotype turned up a few times. The chain employs TRBV29-1 and TRBJ2-7; D gene uncertain. CDR1 is SQVTM, CDR2 ANQGSEA, per germline. This CDR3 spans 16 amino acids. Trimming took off 4 bases at V and 2 bases at J, with 21 bases between the two ends. The CDR3: CSVVSLGSAVAYEQYF. In nucleotides, the CDR3 is TGCAGCGTTGTAAGCCTCGGGTCGGCAGTAGCCTACGAGCAGTACTTC.

The chain joins TRBV2 to TRBJ2-1; no clear D. CDR1 and CDR2 from the germline V gene are SNHLY and FYNNEI. Trimming took 4 bases from V and 5 from J, leaving 9 bases between them. The CDR3 extends over 13 amino acids. CDR3 in amino acids: CASSGITDNEQFF. CDR3 nucleotides: TGTGCCAGCAGTGGTATCACCGACAATGAGCAGTTCTTC.

In this sample, this clonotype turned up a few times. V is TRBV10-2 and J is TRBJ2-2; D call uncertain. Germline V lookup: CDR1 WSHSY, CDR2 SAAADI. The CDR3 has 14 amino acids. V was trimmed by 4 bases and J by 4 bases, leaving 10 bases between them. CDR3 nucleotides: TGCGCCAGCAGTGGCCTCGACGGCACCGGGGAGCTGTTTTTT. Its translation is CASSGLDGTGELFF.

This clonotype was seen repeatedly, ten times or more. The gene calls are TRBV7-2 and TRBJ1-1; D is uncertain. The CDR3 is made up of 11 amino acids. Trimming removed 5 bases at V and 7 bases at J, with 8 bases between. The germline CDR1 and CDR2 sequences are SGHTA and FQGNSA. CDR3: CASSLGLEAFF. The CDR3 DNA is TGTGCCAGCAGCCTCGGACTTGAAGCTTTCTTT.

This chain links TRBV11-1 with TRBJ2-3; D might be TRBD2 (5 bases). Trimming removed 5 bases from V and 6 bases from J, with 12 bases in between. The CDR3 is 13 amino acids. CDR1 and CDR2 (germline): SGHAT, FQDESV (reference sequence). CDR3 in DNA: TGTGCCAGCAGCCAAAGTGGACTCGATACGCAGTATTTT. The encoded protein is CASSQSGLDTQYF.

The V and J genes are TRBV20-1 and TRBJ2-5; no definite D call. Germline CDR1 and CDR2: DFQATT and SNEGSKA (reference sequence). This CDR3 has 15 residues. Between the trimmed V and J ends, which lost 4 bases and 5 bases, there was a span of 20 bases. The CDR3 nucleotides are TGCAGTGCTACTTCTCCGGGCCCCGTCGGGGAGACCCAGTACTTC. Translated: CSATSPGPVGETQYF.

The V and J genes are TRBV7-2 and TRBJ2-1; 8 bases are shared with TRBD1. The CDR3 extends over 14 amino acids. CDR1 SGHTA and CDR2 FQGNSA come from the germline V gene. V shed 7 bases, J shed 5 bases, and the junction held 7 bases outside the gene matches. CDR3 in amino acids: CASKPGQANNEQFF. In DNA, the CDR3 is TGTGCCAGCAAACCGGGACAGGCCAACAATGAGCAGTTCTTC.

The chain links TRBV7-2 to TRBJ2-7; TRBD2 agrees at 9 bases. CDR1 is SGHTA, CDR2 FQGNSA, per germline. The J segment lost 5 bases and the V segment lost 2 bases, leaving 13 bases of the junction unmatched. The CDR3 sequence is 17 residues long. CDR3 nucleotide sequence: TGTGCCAGCAGCTTAACCCCGATGAGGGCTAGCGGGAACGAGCAGTACTTC. Amino acids: CASSLTPMRASGNEQYF.

The gene calls are TRBV30 and TRBJ2-4; no clear D gene. Deletions cut 0 bases from V and 0 bases from J, with 6 bases between. The germline V gene encodes CDR1 GTSNPN and CDR2 SVGIG (reference sequence). CDR3 size: 14 residues. The CDR3 DNA is TGTGCCTGGAGTGTACAACTAGCCAAAAACATTCAGTACTTC. Amino acids: CAWSVQLAKNIQYF.

Notes on this clonotype: A clone one base away is much larger, so this may be a read error. This rearrangement joins TRBV29-1 to TRBJ2-7; D is undetermined. The germline V gene encodes CDR1 SQVTM and CDR2 ANQGSEA. The CDR3 is 13 amino acids. In nucleotides, the CDR3 is TGCAGCGTTACCTCGCCTTTATCCTACGAGCACTACTTC. It translates to CSVTSPLSYEHYF.

This clonotype has a handful of counts. The V call is TRBV6-5, the J call TRBJ2-1, with a tentative D call TRBD2 (5 bases). Trimming removed 3 bases from V and 5 bases from J, with 14 bases in between. Germline V lookup: CDR1 MNHEY, CDR2 SVGAGI. This CDR3 spans 15 amino acids. The CDR3 DNA is TGTGCCAGCAGTTATCACGGACTGCTGGACAATGAGCAGTTCTTC. This gives the protein CASSYHGLLDNEQFF.

The chain has TRBV29-1 and TRBJ2-2, with D possibly TRBD1 on 5 matching bases. There are 13 residues in the CDR3. The germline CDR1 and CDR2 sequences are SQVTM and ANQGSEA. Trimming cost V 4 bases and J 0 bases, with 6 bases left between them. The DNA of the CDR3 is TGCAGCGTTGGACAGTCGAACACCGGGGAGCTGTTTTTT. Translated: CSVGQSNTGELFF.

This clonotype turned up a few times. The DNA for the CDR3 is TGTGCCAGCAGCTGGGATGAGACCCAACGGGAAAAACTGTTTTTT. It specifies CASSWDETQREKLFF. The V and J genes are TRBV7-9 and TRBJ1-4; D gene ambiguous. Per germline, CDR1 SEHNR and CDR2 FQNEAQ (reference sequence). CDR3 length: 15 amino acids. Trimming took off 4 bases at V and 8 bases at J, with 17 bases between the two ends.

This clonotype was detected ten times or more. V and J are TRBV12-3 or TRBV12-4 and TRBJ2-7, with D perhaps given as TRBD1 or TRBD2 (5 bases each). The CDR3 length is 15 residues. Between the trimmed V and J ends, which lost 7 bases and 1 base, there was a span of 17 bases. The CDR3 sequence is CASTRAGAISYEQYF. In DNA form, the CDR3 reads TGTGCCAGCACCCGGGCCGGGGCCATATCCTACGAGCAGTACTTC.

This clonotype occurred many times. The rearrangement links TRBV5-1 to TRBJ2-1; 11 nucleotides align to TRBD2. This CDR3 spans 15 amino acids. V lost 0 bases, J lost 4 bases, and 0 bases stayed unmatched. Germline assignment: CDR1 SGHRS and CDR2 YFSETQ. In DNA, the CDR3 is TGCGCCAGCAGCTTGGGACTAGCGGGATACAATGAGCAGTTCTTC. Translation: CASSLGLAGYNEQFF.

The sample holds a few counts of this clonotype. This sequence joins TRBV5-1 and TRBJ1-2; possibly TRBD1 for D (6 bases). V was shortened by 3 bases and J by 3 bases, with 12 bases between the two germline ends. The CDR3 loop spans 14 amino acids. Germline V CDR1 and CDR2: SGHRS, YFSETQ. CDR3 sequence: CASSSSTGYYGYTF. The CDR3 nucleotides read TGCGCCAGCAGCTCCAGTACAGGGTACTATGGCTACACCTTC.

This clonotype was observed a single time. The J gene is TRBJ1-2, the V gene TRBV20-1; D ambiguous. The V and J ends lost 2 bases and 6 bases respectively, with 13 bases between them. This CDR3 is built from 13 residues. Germline V gene data show CDR1 as DFQATT and CDR2 as SNEGSKA (reference sequence). The CDR3 DNA reads TGCAGTGCTAGACTTGGACCCGTGGATGGCTACACCTTC. It specifies CSARLGPVDGYTF.

The CDR3 here is CSVGGQFSYEQYF. DNA for the CDR3: TGCAGCGTTGGGGGTCAGTTCTCCTACGAGCAGTACTTC. J is TRBJ2-7 and V is TRBV29-1; unclear D gene. V shed 4 bases and J shed 0 bases, with 10 bases lying between them. The CDR3 sequence is 13 residues long. Germline lookup yields CDR1 SQVTM and CDR2 ANQGSEA.

The chain has TRBV15 and TRBJ2-2; 7 positions match TRBD1. From germline, CDR1 is LNHNV and CDR2 YYDKDF (reference sequence). This CDR3 is built from 17 residues. V trimming: 4 bases; J trimming: 3 bases; junction bases outside the gene matches: 11. The DNA of the CDR3 is TGTGCCACCAGCACCCCCCCGAGACAGGGCGACACCGGGGAGCTGTTTTTT. Its protein product is CATSTPPRQGDTGELFF.

This clonotype occurred a few times. The chain carries TRBV7-2 and TRBJ2-5, with D uncertain. Looked up from germline, CDR1 is SGHTA and CDR2 is FQGNSA. V lost 1 base, J lost 2 bases, and 17 bases lay in between. This CDR3 has 17 amino acids. The CDR3 reads CASSLGVFGVSQETQYF. CDR3 DNA: TGTGCCAGCAGCTTAGGCGTCTTTGGGGTCTCACAAGAGACCCAGTACTTC.

The V call is TRBV29-1, the J call TRBJ2-7; D unresolved. Trimming took off 4 bases at V and 2 bases at J, with 9 bases between the two ends. This CDR3 is built from 12 residues. Germline CDR1 SQVTM, CDR2 ANQGSEA. CDR3 bases: TGCAGCGTTGTAATCGCCCCCTACGAGCAGTACTTC. It translates to CSVVIAPYEQYF.

CDR3 sequence reads: CASSRQGDFYEQYF. The CDR3 coding sequence is TGTGCCAGCAGCCGACAGGGGGACTTCTACGAGCAGTACTTC. The chain combines TRBV7-6 with TRBJ2-7; 9 bases fit TRBD1. V lost 5 bases and J lost 3; bases outside the gene matches: 5. CDR1 and CDR2 from the germline V gene are SGHVS and FNYEAQ. CDR3 size: 14 residues. The complete variable domain, with remaining parts taken from reference TRBV7-6 and TRBJ2-7, reads GAGVSQSPRYKVTKRGQDVALRCDPISGHVSLYWYRQALGQGPEFLTYFNYEAQQDKSGLPNDRFSAERPEGSISTLTIQRTEQRDSAMYRCASSRQGDFYEQYFGPGTRLTVT.

This clonotype was observed at least ten times. The CDR3 protein is CASSLAYEQFF. CDR3 in DNA: TGTGCCAGCAGCTTAGCGTATGAGCAGTTCTTC. This chain connects TRBV7-8 to TRBJ2-1; no definite D call. The CDR3 extends over 11 amino acids. V gave up 0 bases and J gave up 8 bases, with 2 bases separating them. The germline gives CDR1 SGHVS, CDR2 FQNEAQ.